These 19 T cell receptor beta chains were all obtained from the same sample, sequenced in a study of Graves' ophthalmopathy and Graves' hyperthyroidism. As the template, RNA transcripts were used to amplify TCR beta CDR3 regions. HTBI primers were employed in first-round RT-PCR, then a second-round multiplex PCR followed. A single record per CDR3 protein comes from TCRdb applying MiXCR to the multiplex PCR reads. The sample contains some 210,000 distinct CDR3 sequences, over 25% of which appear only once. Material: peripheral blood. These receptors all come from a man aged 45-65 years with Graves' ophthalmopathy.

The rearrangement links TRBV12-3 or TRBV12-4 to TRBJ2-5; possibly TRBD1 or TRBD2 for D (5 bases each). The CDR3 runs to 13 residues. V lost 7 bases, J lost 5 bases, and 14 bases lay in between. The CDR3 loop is CASTPPWDETQYF. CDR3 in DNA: TGTGCCAGCACCCCCCCTTGGGACGAGACCCAGTACTTC.

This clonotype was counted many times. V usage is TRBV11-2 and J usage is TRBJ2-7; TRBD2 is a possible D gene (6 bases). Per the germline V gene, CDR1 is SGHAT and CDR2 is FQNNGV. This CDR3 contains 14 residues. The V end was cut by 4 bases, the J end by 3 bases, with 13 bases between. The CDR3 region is CASSYLTSVYEQYF. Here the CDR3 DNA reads TGTGCCAGCAGCTACCTGACTAGTGTCTACGAGCAGTACTTC.

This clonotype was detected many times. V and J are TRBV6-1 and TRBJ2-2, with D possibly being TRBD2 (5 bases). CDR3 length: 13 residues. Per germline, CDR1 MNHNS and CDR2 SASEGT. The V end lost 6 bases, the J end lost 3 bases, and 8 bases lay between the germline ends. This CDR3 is CASSHGDTGELFF. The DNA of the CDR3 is TGTGCCAGCAGCCACGGGGACACCGGGGAGCTGTTTTTT.

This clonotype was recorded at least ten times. Written as DNA, the CDR3 is TGTGCCAGCACCCTTAGCGGGAGAGGCACCGGGGAGCTGTTTTTT. It is translated as CASTLSGRGTGELFF. The chain joins TRBV12-3 or TRBV12-4 to TRBJ2-2; 9 bases are a match to TRBD2. CDR3 length: 15 residues. V shed 7 bases, J shed 4 bases, and the junction held 7 bases outside the gene matches.

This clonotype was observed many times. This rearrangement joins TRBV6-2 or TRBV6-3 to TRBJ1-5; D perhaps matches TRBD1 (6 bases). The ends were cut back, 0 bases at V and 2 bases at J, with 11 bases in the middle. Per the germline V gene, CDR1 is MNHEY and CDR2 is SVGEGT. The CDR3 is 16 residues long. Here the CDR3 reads CASSYSGGAGNQPQHF. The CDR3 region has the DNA TGTGCCAGCAGTTACTCGGGGGGCGCGGGCAATCAGCCCCAGCATTTT.

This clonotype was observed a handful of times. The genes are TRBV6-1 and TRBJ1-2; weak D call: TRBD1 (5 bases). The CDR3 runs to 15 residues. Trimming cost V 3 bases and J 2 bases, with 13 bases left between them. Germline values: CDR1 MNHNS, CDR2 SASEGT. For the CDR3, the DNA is TGTGCCAGCAGTGATGCAGGGTTGCAGAACTATGGCTACACCTTC. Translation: CASSDAGLQNYGYTF.

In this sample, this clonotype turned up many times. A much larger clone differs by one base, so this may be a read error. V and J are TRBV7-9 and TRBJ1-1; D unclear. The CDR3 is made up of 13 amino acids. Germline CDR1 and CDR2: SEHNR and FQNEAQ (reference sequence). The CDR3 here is CASRTDSNTEASF. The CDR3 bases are TGTGCCAGCAGAACGGACTCGAACACTGAAGCTTCCTTT.

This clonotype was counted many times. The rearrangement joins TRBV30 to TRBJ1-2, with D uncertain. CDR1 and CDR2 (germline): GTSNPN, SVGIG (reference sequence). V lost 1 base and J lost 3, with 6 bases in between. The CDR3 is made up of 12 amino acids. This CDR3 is CAWSGSDYGYTF. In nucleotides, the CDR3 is TGTGCCTGGAGTGGCTCCGACTATGGCTACACCTTC.

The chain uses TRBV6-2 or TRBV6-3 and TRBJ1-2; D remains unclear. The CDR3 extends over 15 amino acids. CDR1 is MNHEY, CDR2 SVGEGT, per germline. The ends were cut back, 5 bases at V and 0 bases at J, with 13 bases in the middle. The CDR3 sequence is CASSTITTANYGYTF. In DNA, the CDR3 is TGTGCCAGCAGTACAATCACGACGGCTAACTATGGCTACACCTTC.

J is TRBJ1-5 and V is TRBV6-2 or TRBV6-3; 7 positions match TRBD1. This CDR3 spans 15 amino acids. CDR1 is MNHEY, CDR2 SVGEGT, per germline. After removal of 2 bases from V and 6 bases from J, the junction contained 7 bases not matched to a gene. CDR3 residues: CASSYADRESQPQHF. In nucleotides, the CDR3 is TGTGCCAGCAGTTACGCCGACAGGGAGAGTCAGCCCCAGCATTTT.

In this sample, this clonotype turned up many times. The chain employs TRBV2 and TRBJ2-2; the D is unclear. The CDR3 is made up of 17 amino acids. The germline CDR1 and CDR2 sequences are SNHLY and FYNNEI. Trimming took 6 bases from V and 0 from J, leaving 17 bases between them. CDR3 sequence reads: CASSSTGFPANTGELFF. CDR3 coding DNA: TGTGCCAGCAGCTCAACCGGGTTTCCTGCGAACACCGGGGAGCTGTTTTTT.

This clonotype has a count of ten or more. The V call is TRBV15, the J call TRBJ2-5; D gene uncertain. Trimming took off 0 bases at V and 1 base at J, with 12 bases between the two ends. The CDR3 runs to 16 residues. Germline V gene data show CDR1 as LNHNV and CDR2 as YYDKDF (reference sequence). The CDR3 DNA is TGTGCCACCAGCAGAGATCAGTCGGTCTTCCAAGAGACCCAGTACTTC. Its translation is CATSRDQSVFQETQYF.

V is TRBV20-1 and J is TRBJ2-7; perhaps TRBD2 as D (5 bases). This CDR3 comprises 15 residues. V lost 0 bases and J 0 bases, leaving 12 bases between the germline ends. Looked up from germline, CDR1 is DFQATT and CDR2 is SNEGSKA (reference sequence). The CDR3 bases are TGCAGTGCTAGAGATCCCCCGGGATACTCCTACGAGCAGTACTTC. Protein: CSARDPPGYSYEQYF.

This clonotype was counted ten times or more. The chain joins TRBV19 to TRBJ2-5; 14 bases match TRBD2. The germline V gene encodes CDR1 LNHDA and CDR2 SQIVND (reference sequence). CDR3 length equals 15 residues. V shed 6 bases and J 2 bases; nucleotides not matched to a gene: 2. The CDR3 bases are TGTGCCAGTAGCGGACTAGCGGGGGGACAAGAGACCCAGTACTTC. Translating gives CASSGLAGGQETQYF.

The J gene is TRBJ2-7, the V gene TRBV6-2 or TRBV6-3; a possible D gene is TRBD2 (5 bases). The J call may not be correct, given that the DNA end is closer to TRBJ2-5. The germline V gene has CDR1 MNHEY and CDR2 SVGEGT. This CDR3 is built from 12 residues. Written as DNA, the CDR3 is TGTGCCAGCAGAACTAGGCGAGAGACCCAGTACTTC. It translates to CASRTRRETQYF.

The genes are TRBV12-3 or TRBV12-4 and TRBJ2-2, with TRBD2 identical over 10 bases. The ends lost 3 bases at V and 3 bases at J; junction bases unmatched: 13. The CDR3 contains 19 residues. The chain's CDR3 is CASSFVLISGRWYTGELFF. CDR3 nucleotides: TGTGCCAGCAGTTTTGTTTTGATTAGCGGGAGGTGGTACACCGGGGAGCTGTTTTTT.

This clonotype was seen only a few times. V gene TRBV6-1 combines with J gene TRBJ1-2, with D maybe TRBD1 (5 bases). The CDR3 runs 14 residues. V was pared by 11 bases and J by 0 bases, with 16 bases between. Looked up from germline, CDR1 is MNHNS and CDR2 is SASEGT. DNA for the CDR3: TGTGCCGGGTCCGCGGGGGGATCTAACTATGGCTACACCTTC. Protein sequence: CAGSAGGSNYGYTF.

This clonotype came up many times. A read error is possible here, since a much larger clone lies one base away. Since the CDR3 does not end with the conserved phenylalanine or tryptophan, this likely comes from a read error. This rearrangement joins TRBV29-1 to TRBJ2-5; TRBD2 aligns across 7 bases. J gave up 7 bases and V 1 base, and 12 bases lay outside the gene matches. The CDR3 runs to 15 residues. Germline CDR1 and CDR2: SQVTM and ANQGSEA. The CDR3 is CSVEVAGSGMGTQYL. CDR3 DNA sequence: TGCAGCGTTGAAGTAGCGGGCTCGGGGATGGGGACCCAGTACCTC.

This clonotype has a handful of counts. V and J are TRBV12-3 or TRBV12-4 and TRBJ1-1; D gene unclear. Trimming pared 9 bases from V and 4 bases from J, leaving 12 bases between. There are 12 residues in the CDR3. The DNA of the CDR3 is TGTGCCAGTTCCATAGGGATCACTGAAGCTTTCTTT. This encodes CASSIGITEAFF.